Sequencing of this TCR beta chain was carried out in a study of regulatory T cells in long-lasting Graves disease. Time point here: newly diagnosed GD, antithyroid drugs for less than 3 months. Preparation of the TCR library used RNA extracted from PBMCs. This clonotype was seen ten or more times. Its antigen is unknown. The length of the CDR3 is 15 residues. Trimming took 1 base from V and 5 from J; bases not matched to a gene: 3. Arm-PCR with iRepertoire HTBI primers amplified the CDR3 regions for these TCR beta libraries. TCRdb independently ran MiXCR on the multiplex PCR reads; one entry per CDR3 protein. This table has approximately 400,000 distinct CDR3 sequences, 15% appearing once. Regarding the study as a whole: Patients with persistent disease showed a bias toward TRBV28, TRBJ1-2 and TRBJ2-5. With 2,500 to 3,500 shared public clonotypes, persistent patients exceeded new patients, who shared around 970.

These data also formed part of another study, on T cells in Graves' hyperthyroidism and ophthalmopathy. That paper states: First-round RT-PCR of the TCR CDR3 relied on the HTBI primer set.

The rearrangement joins TRBV12-3 or TRBV12-4 to TRBJ2-1, with TRBD2 identical over 9 bases. The source is a woman in her 40s with Graves disease. Sequencing used peripheral blood mononuclear cells (PBMCs), obtained at new diagnosis, from a patient treated with antithyroid drugs. The CDR3 DNA reads as TGTGCCAGCAGTTTAGGACTAGCGGAGGACAATGAGCAGTTCTTC. Translated: CASSLGLAEDNEQFF.